This TCR beta chain was documented in a study of post-analysis software for immune sequencing data. About the research overall: Both relapsing-remitting and secondary progressive multiple sclerosis featured among the disease courses, as did progressive-relapsing multiple sclerosis. Overall study findings and caveats: Relative to controls, patients with multiple sclerosis showed significantly lower normalized Chao1 diversity. Samples prepared in the same batch strongly co-clustered by F measure.

This clonotype was counted a few times. Its antigen is not known. Unique-molecular-identifier-tagged TCR beta cDNA libraries were used. Each CDR3 protein is one row after TCRdb ran MiXCR on the PCR reads. The sample has some 500,000 distinct CDR3 sequences, roughly 45% seen once; the top ten hold about an eighth. Sequencing was done on a sample of blood. This TCR derives from a girl aged 5-17 years with multiple sclerosis.

The CDR3, as DNA: TGTGCCAGCAGTCTCCGCATTGGTCGACTAGCGGGCGCGGAGCAGTTCTTC. Encoded protein: CASSLRIGRLAGAEQFF. This rearrangement joins TRBV12-3 or TRBV12-4 to TRBJ2-1; 10 bases are shared with TRBD2. Germline trimming cut 5 bases from V and 10 bases from J; bases unmatched to any gene: 17. The CDR3 covers 17 residues.